These T cell receptor beta chains were read from a single sample in a study of blood T cell repertoires in COVID-19. Sequencing was performed with immunoSEQ multiplex PCR; in TCRdb, only in-frame clones are kept and a portion is missing. The sample carries about 140,000 clones, 70% to 90% recorded once. The sequenced sample was peripheral blood. The receptors come from a human donor in a cohort sampled during active COVID-19. The CDR3 runs from the conserved cysteine through the conserved F or W. D genes are given only for firm matches. Clone size, where shown, is once, few, many, or a class for clones that have expanded.

TRBD2 | TRBJ2-2 | TRBV5-4 | . | TGTGCCAGCAGCTCCAGAGCGGGGTTCACCGGGGAGCTGTTTTTT | CASSSRAGFTGELFF
TRBD2 | TRBJ2-3 | TRBV7-6 | . | TGTGCCAGCAGCCCAGCGGGAGGGGCCACAGATACGCAGTATTTT | CASSPAGGATDTQYF
. | TRBJ2-7 | TRBV2 | . | TGTGCCAGCAGTGAGACAGGAGCCTCACCCCTTCCCTACGAGCAGTACTTC | CASSETGASPLPYEQYF
. | TRBJ1-5 | TRBV19 | once | TGTGCCAGTAGTCACAGGGAGAATCAGCCCCAGCATTTT | CASSHRENQPQHF
TRBD1 | TRBJ2-7 | TRBV25-1 | . | TGTGCCAGCAGTGCCTTCGGACAGGGCTACTACGAGCAGTACTTC | CASSAFGQGYYEQYF
. | TRBJ2-7 | TRBV10-3 | . | TGTGCCATCAGCGCCGACAGCTACGAGCAGTACTTC | CAISADSYEQYF
. | TRBJ1-6 | TRBV10-3 | . | TGTGCCATCAGTGATAGCGGTATCTATAATTCACCCCTCCACTTT | CAISDSGIYNSPLHF
. | TRBJ1-1 | TRBV11-2 | . | TGTGCCAGCAGCTTACAGGACACTGAAGCTTTCTTT | CASSLQDTEAFF
. | TRBJ2-1 | TRBV19 | few | TGTGCCAGCCGCGGGGTATACAATGAGCAGTTCTTC | CASRGVYNEQFF
TRBD2 | TRBJ2-1 | TRBV10-2 | . | TGCGCCAGCAGTGTACCGGTAGCGGGAGGGCCAAATGAGCAGTTCTTC | CASSVPVAGGPNEQFF
TRBD2 | TRBJ2-7 | TRBV11-3 | once | TGTGCCAGCAGCTCATCAGCGGGGGTAGGCGAGCAGTACTTC | CASSSSAGVGEQYF
. | TRBJ2-7 | TRBV19 | . | TGTGCCAGTACCCTAACCGGGGGGCGCAGCTCCTACGAGCAGTACTTC | CASTLTGGRSSYEQYF
TRBD1 | TRBJ2-2 | TRBV7-3 | . | TGTGCCAGCAGCGTCGACGGGACAGCGCGCACCGGGGAGCTGTTTTTT | CASSVDGTARTGELFF
. | TRBJ2-7 | TRBV3-1/TRBV3-2 | once | TGTGCCAGCAGCTCTTACAGGTACGAGCAGTACTTC | CASSSYRYEQYF
. | TRBJ2-1 | TRBV28 | . | TGTGCCAGCAGTTTAGGGACTTTCCGACAGTTCTTC | CASSLGTFRQFF
. | TRBJ1-1 | TRBV18 | . | TGTGCCAGCTCACAAGGAGAGAACACTGAAGCTTTCTTT | CASSQGENTEAFF
. | TRBJ2-5 | TRBV2 | few | TGTGCCAGCAGGACCCGACTAGAGCAAGAGACCCAGTACTTC | CASRTRLEQETQYF
. | TRBJ2-2 | TRBV2 | once | TGTGCCAGCAGTGGTAGGGGCGGTACCGGGGAGCTGTTTTTT | CASSGRGGTGELFF
TRBD1 | TRBJ2-1 | TRBV19 | . | TGTGCCAGTAGGCTAACAGGGGGGTCTAGTGAGCAGTTCTTC | CASRLTGGSSEQFF
. | TRBJ1-6 | TRBV6-5 | few | TGTGCCATCCAGGGCTATGGCTCACCCCTCCACTTT | CAIQGYGSPLHF
. | TRBJ1-2 | TRBV30 | . | TGTGCCTGGAGTGTAGGCGGGGATGGCTACACCTTC | CAWSVGGDGYTF
TRBD2 | TRBJ2-3 | TRBV19 | . | TGTGCCAGTAGTATAAAAGCGGGAGTCACAGATACGCAGTATTTT | CASSIKAGVTDTQYF
TRBD2 | TRBJ2-1 | TRBV6-1 | . | TGTGCCAGCACCCTTAGCGGGAGGGCCAGAAATGAGCAGTTCTTC | CASTLSGRARNEQFF
. | TRBJ2-7 | TRBV4-1 | . | TGCGCCAGCAGCCTTCGGCCGGCGGGGGCGAACCACGAGCAGTACTTC | CASSLRPAGANHEQYF
TRBD1 | TRBJ1-5 | TRBV30 | . | TGTGCCTGGAGTGCCGGGACAGGGGGAGCCTATAGCAATCAGCCCCAGCATTTT | CAWSAGTGGAYSNQPQHF
. | TRBJ1-6 | TRBV5-4 | few | TGTGCCAGCAGCAGAGACAGTGAAGCCCTCCACTTT | CASSRDSEALHF
. | TRBJ2-6 | TRBV2 | . | TGTGCCAGCAGTGCTGCCAGGGGATACTCTGGGGCCAACGTCCTGACTTTC | CASSAARGYSGANVLTF
TRBD1 | TRBJ2-3 | TRBV29-1 | once | TGCAGCGTTGACAGGGGGCGTGCCGATACGCAGTATTTT | CSVDRGRADTQYF
TRBD1 | TRBJ2-7 | TRBV2 | . | TGTGCCAGCAATTTCGGGACAGGGTCCTACGAGCAGTACTTC | CASNFGTGSYEQYF
. | TRBJ1-2 | TRBV28 | . | TGTGCCAGCAGTTTTAGCGGGAATGGCTACACCTTC | CASSFSGNGYTF
. | TRBJ2-5 | TRBV27 | once | TGTGCCAGCAGTCCTTCTCCAGGGCCACAAGAGACCCAGTACTTC | CASSPSPGPQETQYF
. | TRBJ2-7 | TRBV5-8 | . | TGTGCCAGCAGCCCCGGGACAAACCCCTACGAGCAGTACTTC | CASSPGTNPYEQYF
TRBD1 | TRBJ1-1 | TRBV2 | . | TGTGCCAGCAGAAGGACAGGGGGCCTCACTGAAGCTTTCTTT | CASRRTGGLTEAFF
. | TRBJ1-4 | TRBV24-1 | once | TGTGCCACCAGTGATTCCACTCAAACTAATGAAAAACTGTTTTTT | CATSDSTQTNEKLFF
. | TRBJ2-1 | TRBV5-1 | . | TGCGCCAGCAGCTACACGGGACAAGGGGCCTACAATGAGCAGTTCTTC | CASSYTGQGAYNEQFF
TRBD2 | TRBJ2-7 | TRBV13 | . | TGTGCCAGCAGCTCCGATAGGGAGGGTGACTACGAGCAGTACTTC | CASSSDREGDYEQYF
. | TRBJ2-4 | TRBV3-1/TRBV3-2 | . | TGTGCCAGCAGCCAGCCGGGACTAGCCAAAAACATTCAGTACTTC | CASSQPGLAKNIQYF
TRBD2 | TRBJ2-7 | TRBV18 | . | TGTGCCAGCTCACGGCCGGGACTAGCCACCTACGAGCAGTACTTC | CASSRPGLATYEQYF
. | TRBJ1-2 | TRBV13 | . | TGTGCCAGCAGCTTAGAGAGGACAGAAGGAGACTATGGCTACACCTTC | CASSLERTEGDYGYTF
TRBD1 | TRBJ2-7 | TRBV5-6 | . | TGTGCCAGCAGTCCCTCAGGGACAGGGGCTCAGGAGCAGTACTTC | CASSPSGTGAQEQYF
. | TRBJ1-6 | TRBV5-1 | once | TGCGCCAGCGGGGAACGGGGGTCTGGTTCACCCCTCCACTTT | CASGERGSGSPLHF
TRBD1 | TRBJ1-1 | TRBV2 | . | TGTGCCAGCAGTGAAATAGGCCAGGGGGTGAACACTGAAGCTTTCTTT | CASSEIGQGVNTEAFF
. | TRBJ1-4 | TRBV27 | . | TGTGCCAGCAGCCCCCCGGGGTCATCTAATGAAAAACTGTTTTTT | CASSPPGSSNEKLFF
. | TRBJ2-5 | TRBV7-8 | . | TGTGCCAGCAGCTTTGATTCGGGGACCCAGTACTTC | CASSFDSGTQYF
TRBD1 | TRBJ2-3 | TRBV9 | . | TGTGCCAGCAGCGCCGGACAGGGGCTGGCTACAGATACGCAGTATTTT | CASSAGQGLATDTQYF
. | TRBJ1-3 | TRBV30 | . | TGTGCCCGCCAACTCTCTGGAAACACCATATATTTT | CARQLSGNTIYF
. | TRBJ1-2 | TRBV5-1 | . | TGCGCCAGCAGCCCGGACACGGGCAGCAATGGCTACACCTTC | CASSPDTGSNGYTF
TRBD2 | TRBJ2-3 | TRBV2 | . | TGTGCCAGCAGCGCAAGGTTGATTCTTCTAGCGGGGCCAGATACGCAGTATTTT | CASSARLILLAGPDTQYF
. | TRBJ2-5 | TRBV7-9 | . | TGTGCCAGCAGCAGAGCTGGGGGGTCGCAAGAGACCCAGTACTTC | CASSRAGGSQETQYF
TRBD2 | TRBJ2-7 | TRBV5-7 | . | TGTGCCAGCAGCCCCTCGGGAGGCGGGAGGAGCTCCTACGAGCAGTACTTC | CASSPSGGGRSSYEQYF
TRBD1 | TRBJ2-7 | TRBV6-1 | . | TGTGCCAGCAGTGAAGCGCGGACAGGGAGGAACGAGCAGTACTTC | CASSEARTGRNEQYF
. | TRBJ2-5 | TRBV11-3 | . | TGTGCCAGCAGCTATACCCCCGGAGAGACCCAGTACTTC | CASSYTPGETQYF
. | TRBJ1-1 | TRBV14 | . | TGTGCCAGCAGCCAAGATACCACCCCGGGAAGAGCTTTCTTT | CASSQDTTPGRAFF
. | TRBJ1-2 | TRBV28 | . | TGTGCCAGCAGTTTTGGTGACAGCTTGTATGGCTACACCTTC | CASSFGDSLYGYTF